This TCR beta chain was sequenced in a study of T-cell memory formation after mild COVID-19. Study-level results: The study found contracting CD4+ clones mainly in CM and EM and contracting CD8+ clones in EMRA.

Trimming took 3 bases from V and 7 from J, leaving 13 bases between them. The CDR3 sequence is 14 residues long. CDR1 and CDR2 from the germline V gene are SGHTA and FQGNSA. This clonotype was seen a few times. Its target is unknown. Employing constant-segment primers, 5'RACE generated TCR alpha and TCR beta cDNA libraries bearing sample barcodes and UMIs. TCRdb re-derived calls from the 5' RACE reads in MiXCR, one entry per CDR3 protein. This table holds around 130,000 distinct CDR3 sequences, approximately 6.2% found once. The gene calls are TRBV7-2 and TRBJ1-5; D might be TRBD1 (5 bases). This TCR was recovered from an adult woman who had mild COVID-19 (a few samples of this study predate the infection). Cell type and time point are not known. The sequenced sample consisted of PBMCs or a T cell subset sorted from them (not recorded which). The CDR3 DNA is TGTGCCAGCAGCTTTGGGACGGTCGAGCAGCCCCAGCATTTT. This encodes CASSFGTVEQPQHF.